These 2 T cell receptor beta chains originate from one sample sequenced in a study of blood T cell repertoires in COVID-19. TCRdb's copy holds only in-frame clones and misses some; the assay was immunoSEQ multiplex PCR. The table includes about 64,000 clones, approximately 91% detected once. The sample consisted of peripheral blood. These TCRs come from a man between 65 and 80 years old with acute or convalescent COVID-19.

The genes are TRBV11-2 and TRBJ1-4, with 7 bases lining up with TRBD1. CDR1 is SGHAT and CDR2 is FQNNGV in the germline V gene. J lost 13 bases, V lost 2 bases, and 4 bases had no gene match. The CDR3 runs 12 residues. This chain's CDR3 is CASSLSGQRLFF. The CDR3 DNA is TGTGCCAGCAGCTTATCGGGACAGAGACTGTTTTTT.

This clone appeared a single time. This chain joins TRBV7-8 and TRBJ2-7, with 8 bases that match TRBD1. Germline trimming cut 3 bases from V and 3 bases from J; bases unmatched to any gene: 7. CDR3 length: 15 residues. Germline V gene lookup returns CDR1 SGHVS and CDR2 FQNEAQ. The CDR3 loop is CASSFISTGDYEQYF. CDR3 nucleotide sequence: TGTGCCAGCAGCTTTATCTCGACAGGGGACTACGAGCAGTACTTC. Full variable domain (outside the CDR3, taken from reference TRBV7-8 and TRBJ2-7): GAGVSQSPRYKVAKRGQDVALRCDPISGHVSLFWYQQALGQGPEFLTYFQNEAQLDKSGLPSDRFFAERPEGSVSTLKIQRTQQEDSAVYLCASSFISTGDYEQYFGPGTRLTVT.